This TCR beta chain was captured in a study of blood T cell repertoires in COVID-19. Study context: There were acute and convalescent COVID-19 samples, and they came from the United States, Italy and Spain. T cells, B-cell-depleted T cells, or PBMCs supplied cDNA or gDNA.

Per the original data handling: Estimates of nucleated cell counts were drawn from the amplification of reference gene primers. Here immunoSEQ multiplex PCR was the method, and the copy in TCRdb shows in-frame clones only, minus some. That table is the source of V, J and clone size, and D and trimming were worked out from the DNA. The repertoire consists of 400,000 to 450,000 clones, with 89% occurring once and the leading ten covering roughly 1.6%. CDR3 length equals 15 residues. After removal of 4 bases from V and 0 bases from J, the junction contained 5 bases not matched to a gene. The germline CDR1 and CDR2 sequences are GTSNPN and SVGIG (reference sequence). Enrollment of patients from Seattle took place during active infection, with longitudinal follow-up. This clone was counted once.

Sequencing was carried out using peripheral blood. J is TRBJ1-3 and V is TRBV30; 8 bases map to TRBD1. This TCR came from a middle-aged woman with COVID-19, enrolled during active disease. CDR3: CAWTGTGLSGNTIYF. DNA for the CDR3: TGTGCCTGGACCGGGACAGGCCTCTCTGGAAACACCATATATTTT.